Listed below are T cell receptor beta chains from one sample, sequenced in a study of PD-1 blockade in classical Hodgkin lymphoma. TCRdb's copy holds only in-frame clones and misses some; the assay was immunoSEQ multiplex PCR. The table lists 90,000 to 100,000 clones, just under 95% of them singletons. Source: peripheral blood mononuclear cells (PBMCs), taken at baseline. The receptor source for this set is a human donor with classical Hodgkin lymphoma. CDR3s include the opening cysteine and the closing phenylalanine or tryptophan. Each record gives: CDR3 length, V gene, D gene, J gene, clone size, CDR3 protein, CDR3 DNA. The D gene is left open where the match is weak. Where a row states a size, it is once, few, many or the class of an expanded clone; other rows omit it.

>13|TRBV7-8|NA|TRBJ1-1|NA
CASVSQPNTEAFF
TGTGCCTCGGTGTCCCAACCGAACACTGAAGCTTTCTTT
>15|TRBV9|TRBD2|TRBJ2-1|NA
CASSAGLESKNEQFF
TGTGCCAGCAGCGCCGGACTAGAAAGTAAAAATGAGCAGTTCTTC
>17|TRBV4-2|TRBD2|TRBJ2-1|NA
CASSQPPKAGGDNEQFF
TGTGCCAGCAGCCAGCCCCCCAAAGCGGGAGGGGACAATGAGCAGTTCTTC
>13|TRBV9|NA|TRBJ1-2|NA
CASGDSVFYGYTF
TGTGCCAGCGGCGACAGCGTCTTCTATGGCTACACCTTC
>17|TRBV19|TRBD2|TRBJ2-1|once
CASSIDGAGGSYNEQFF
TGTGCCAGTAGTATAGATGGAGCGGGAGGTTCCTACAATGAGCAGTTCTTC
>18|TRBV19|NA|TRBJ2-7|once
CASSIGRGGAPHPDEQYF
TGTGCCAGTAGTATAGGTCGAGGAGGCGCGCCCCATCCGGACGAGCAGTACTTC
>15|TRBV18|TRBD1|TRBJ2-7|NA
CASSHTRDRPLEQYF
TGTGCCAGCTCACATACTCGGGACAGGCCCTTAGAGCAGTACTTC
>13|TRBV14|NA|TRBJ2-2|NA
CASSQLSTGELFF
TGTGCCAGCAGCCAATTATCCACCGGGGAGCTGTTTTTT
>16|TRBV7-8|TRBD2|TRBJ2-7|NA
CASSLEGTSGIRKQYF
TGTGCCAGCAGCTTAGAAGGGACTAGCGGGATCCGGAAGCAGTACTTC
>15|TRBV2|TRBD2|TRBJ2-2|NA
CASLLAGGNTGELFF
TGTGCCAGCCTACTAGCGGGAGGGAACACCGGGGAGCTGTTTTTT
>12|TRBV30|NA|TRBJ2-1|once
CAWKSRENEQFF
TGTGCCTGGAAAAGTCGTGAGAATGAGCAGTTCTTC
>13|TRBV5-1|NA|TRBJ2-1|NA
CASSIDIFYEQFF
TGCGCCAGCAGCATAGACATCTTCTATGAGCAGTTCTTC
>13|TRBV6-1|NA|TRBJ1-5|NA
CARKPYSNQPQHF
TGTGCCAGAAAACCATATAGCAATCAGCCCCAGCATTTT
>17|TRBV7-2|TRBD1|TRBJ2-7|NA
CASSLTRTGSFSGEQYF
TGTGCCAGCAGCTTGACAAGGACAGGGTCGTTTAGCGGCGAGCAGTACTTC
>16|TRBV6-5|TRBD2|TRBJ2-3|NA
CASSYSAGGSTDTQYF
TGTGCCAGCAGTTACTCTGCGGGGGGTAGCACAGATACGCAGTATTTT
>13|TRBV11-2|TRBD2|TRBJ2-1|NA
CASSLGTSNEQFF
TGTGCCAGCAGCTTGGGGACTAGCAATGAGCAGTTCTTC
>13|TRBV5-6|NA|TRBJ2-7|NA
CASSADFSYEQYF
TGTGCCAGCAGCGCGGACTTCTCCTACGAGCAGTACTTC
>14|TRBV7-6|NA|TRBJ1-4|NA
CASSLKGGYEKLFF
TGTGCCAGCAGCTTAAAGGGGGGTTATGAAAAACTGTTTTTT
>15|TRBV27|TRBD1|TRBJ1-5|NA
CASSLESGGRQPQHF
TGTGCCAGCAGTTTAGAGTCAGGGGGCCGGCAGCCCCAGCATTTT
>12|TRBV30|NA|TRBJ1-2|NA
CAWSQVHYGYTF
TGTGCCTGGTCCCAAGTCCACTATGGCTACACCTTC
>17|TRBV4-2|NA|TRBJ2-2|NA
CASSPLIEGRKAGELFF
TGTGCCAGCAGCCCCCTTATCGAGGGGCGGAAAGCCGGGGAGCTGTTTTTT
>15|TRBV19|NA|TRBJ2-1|NA
CASSTGTVGRNEQFF
TGTGCCAGTAGCACCGGGACGGTGGGTAGGAATGAGCAGTTCTTC
>14|TRBV6-6|TRBD2|TRBJ2-5|NA
CASRTSGWGETQYF
TGTGCCAGCAGAACTAGCGGATGGGGAGAGACCCAGTACTTC
>18|TRBV28|TRBD2|TRBJ2-1|NA
CASSFPPLAGGTYNEQFF
TGTGCCAGCAGTTTCCCCCCTCTAGCGGGAGGTACCTACAATGAGCAGTTCTTC
>17|TRBV7-9|TRBD2|TRBJ2-1|NA
CASSSLTSGREGSEQFF
TGTGCCAGCAGTTCCCTGACTAGCGGGAGGGAAGGTAGTGAGCAGTTCTTC
>13|TRBV30|NA|TRBJ1-2|NA
CAWRAASTLGYTF
TGTGCCTGGAGGGCAGCGTCAACCCTTGGCTACACCTTC
>15|TRBV11-2|NA|TRBJ2-3|once
CASSLLTASTDTQYF
TGTGCCAGCAGCTTATTAACAGCTAGCACAGATACGCAGTATTTT
>13|TRBV29-1|NA|TRBJ2-7|NA
CSVEKDTPYEQYF
TGCAGCGTTGAAAAGGACACGCCCTACGAGCAGTACTTC
>15|TRBV27|NA|TRBJ2-7|NA
CASSRGGWGSYEQYF
TGTGCCAGCAGTCGAGGAGGGTGGGGCTCCTACGAGCAGTACTTC
>14|TRBV6-1|TRBD1|TRBJ1-4|NA
CASSETGLDEKLFF
TGTGCCAGCAGTGAGACAGGGTTGGATGAAAAACTGTTTTTT
>15|TRBV27|NA|TRBJ1-5|NA
CASSLSPGVIQPQHF
TGTGCCAGCAGTTTATCACCAGGGGTAATCCAGCCCCAGCATTTT
>18|TRBV9|TRBD1|TRBJ1-1|few
CASSVSSREGQPNTEAFF
TGTGCCAGCAGCGTATCGTCCAGGGAGGGACAGCCGAACACTGAAGCTTTCTTT
>13|TRBV9|NA|TRBJ1-4|NA
CASSIGTDEKLFF
TGTGCCAGCAGCATAGGGACGGATGAAAAACTGTTTTTT
>14|TRBV6-4|TRBD1|TRBJ1-2|NA
CASSSGQGRYGYTF
TGTGCCAGCAGTTCCGGACAGGGCCGCTATGGCTACACCTTC
>14|TRBV30|NA|TRBJ1-2|NA
CAWSVTGPQYGYTF
TGTGCCTGGAGTGTCACCGGGCCTCAATATGGCTACACCTTC
>12|TRBV7-9|NA|TRBJ1-2|NA
CASSLYRDGYTF
TGTGCCAGCAGCTTATACCGGGATGGCTACACCTTC
>19|TRBV7-9|NA|TRBJ2-1|once
CASSPAPEDYPLYYNEQFF
TGTGCCAGCAGCCCCGCCCCGGAGGACTACCCCCTTTACTACAATGAGCAGTTCTTC
>14|TRBV30|NA|TRBJ2-1|NA
CAWSAGRIVDEQFF
TGTGCCTGGAGTGCCGGGAGAATTGTCGATGAGCAGTTCTTC
>14|TRBV30|TRBD2|TRBJ2-1|NA
CAWTGTSGIGEQFF
TGTGCCTGGACCGGGACTAGCGGCATAGGTGAGCAGTTCTTC
>13|TRBV25-1|TRBD2|TRBJ2-7|once
CASSEFGTSGASF
TGTGCCAGCAGTGAATTCGGGACTAGCGGGGCCTCCTTC
>14|TRBV30|TRBD1|TRBJ2-7|NA
CAWSVGTGVYEQYF
TGTGCCTGGAGTGTAGGGACAGGGGTATACGAGCAGTACTTC
>14|TRBV4-1|NA|TRBJ2-1|NA
CASSRDLQLGEQFF
TGCGCCAGCAGCCGGGACTTGCAGCTGGGTGAGCAGTTCTTC
>16|TRBV6-6|NA|TRBJ1-3|NA
CASSYDGTSSGNTIYF
TGTGCCAGCAGTTACGATGGGACTTCATCTGGAAACACCATATATTTT
>18|TRBV27|TRBD2|TRBJ2-5|NA
CASRIGRLWSGREETQYF
TGTGCCAGCAGGATAGGGAGACTATGGAGCGGGAGGGAGGAGACCCAGTACTTC
>15|TRBV7-3|NA|TRBJ1-5|NA
CASSLNGEVGQPQHF
TGTGCCAGCAGCTTAAATGGGGAGGTTGGACAGCCCCAGCATTTT
>14|TRBV4-1|NA|TRBJ2-1|NA
CASSRLGQYNEQFF
TGCGCCAGCAGCCGTCTCGGACAGTACAATGAGCAGTTCTTC
>13|TRBV6-1|NA|TRBJ2-7|NA
CASSPGPSYEQYF
TGTGCCAGCTCCCCCGGGCCATCTTACGAGCAGTACTTC
>19|TRBV2|TRBD1|TRBJ1-3|NA
CASSVGQGESIVKGNTIYF
TGTGCCAGCAGTGTTGGACAGGGGGAGTCCATTGTGAAAGGAAACACCATATATTTT
>14|TRBV10-1|NA|TRBJ2-7|NA
CASSEKQGFYEQYF
TGCGCCAGCAGTGAGAAGCAGGGGTTTTACGAGCAGTACTTC
>12|TRBV29-1|TRBD1|TRBJ2-7|NA
CSVSTGSYEQYF
TGCAGCGTGTCGACAGGGTCCTACGAGCAGTACTTC
>13|TRBV6-5|NA|TRBJ1-2|NA
CASSLWEWRDYTF
TGTGCCAGCAGTTTATGGGAGTGGAGGGACTACACCTTC
>15|TRBV27|TRBD1|TRBJ1-2|NA
CASRDRNTPSYGYTF
TGTGCCAGCAGGGACAGGAACACTCCATCGTATGGCTACACCTTC